This T cell receptor (beta chain) is from a study of cytomegalovirus exposure and HLA in healthy donors. Across the study: Inside one of the first data releases sat tens of millions of unique TCRs taken from HLA-typed donors.

The V end was cut by 5 bases, the J end by 6 bases, with 20 bases between. The CDR3 totals 15 residues. Germline lookup yields CDR1 SGHVS and CDR2 FNYEAQ. PCR used 60 Vbeta primers and 13 Jbeta primers. In the original analysis: Later work found approximately 87 million unique TCR beta chains, with about 10 million shared. Clones were read by immunoSEQ multiplex PCR, and TCRdb kept only the in-frame ones, dropping some. V and J calls and clone size follow that table, whereas D and trimming were derived from the DNA. The data contain some 150,000 clones, roughly 82% of them singletons. Overall study findings and caveats: As was reported, the classifier diagnosed cytomegalovirus status with high specificity and sensitivity.

Points on this clone: Its cognate antigen is unknown.

Input material: PBMCs. The origin of this receptor is a woman aged 50 to 60 in good health and CMV-seropositive. The chain couples TRBV7-6 to TRBJ2-7; the D gene is possibly TRBD2 (7 bases). The CDR3 coding sequence is TGTGCCAGCAGCCCCCGATTAGGGGGGGAGGGCGAGCAGTACTTC. This codes for CASSPRLGGEGEQYF.